The 2 T cell receptor beta chains below come from one sample, sequenced in a study of control samples from healthy donors and cancer patients. Profiling relied on immunoSEQ multiplex PCR, and the TCRdb table lists in-frame clones only, not all of them. Among about 170,000 clones listed, more than 85% were seen once. The material sequenced was blood. Source of these receptors: a woman in her thirties or forties in good health.

This chain uses TRBV25-1 with TRBJ1-3, with D maybe TRBD1 (6 bases). The CDR3 runs to 16 residues. Trimming took 3 bases from V and 0 from J, leaving 12 bases between them. Germline V gene lookup returns CDR1 MGHDK and CDR2 SYGVNS. CDR3 coding DNA: TGTGCCAGCAGTGATCCGGGGACATCCTCTGGAAACACCATATATTTT. Translated, it gives CASSDPGTSSGNTIYF. Based on the CDR3 plus reference TRBV25-1 and TRBJ1-3, the full variable domain is EADIYQTPRYLVIGTGKKITLECSQTMGHDKMYWYQQDPGMELHLIHYSYGVNSTEKGDLSSESTVSRIRTEHFPLTLESARPSHTSQYLCASSDPGTSSGNTIYFGEGSWLTVV.

The genes are TRBV5-4 and TRBJ1-3; unclear D gene. Germline V gene sequence: CDR1 SGHNT, CDR2 YYREEE (reference sequence). This CDR3 contains 16 residues. Deletions cut 0 bases from V and 4 bases from J, with 14 bases between. CDR3 in amino acids: CASSLGERRTGNTIYF. The CDR3 bases are TGTGCCAGCAGCTTGGGGGAAAGGAGAACCGGAAACACCATATATTTT.